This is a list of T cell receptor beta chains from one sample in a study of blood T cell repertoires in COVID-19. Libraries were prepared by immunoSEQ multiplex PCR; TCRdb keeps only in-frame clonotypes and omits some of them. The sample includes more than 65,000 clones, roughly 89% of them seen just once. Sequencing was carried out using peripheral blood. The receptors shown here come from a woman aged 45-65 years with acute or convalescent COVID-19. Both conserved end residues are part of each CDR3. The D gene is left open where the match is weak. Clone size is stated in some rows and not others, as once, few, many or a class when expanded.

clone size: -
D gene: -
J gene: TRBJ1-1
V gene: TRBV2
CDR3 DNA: TGTGCCAGCAAAGGGGGTCAGGGGTACACTGAAGCTTTCTTT
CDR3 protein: CASKGGQGYTEAFF

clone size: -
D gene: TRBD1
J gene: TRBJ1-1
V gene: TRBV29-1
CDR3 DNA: TGCAGCTTATCCCGGGACAGGGAACCGTATACTGAAGCTTTCTTT
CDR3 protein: CSLSRDREPYTEAFF

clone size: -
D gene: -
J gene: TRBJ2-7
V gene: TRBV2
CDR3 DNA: TGTGCCAGCAGTGTAAGGCGGGAGCAGTACTTC
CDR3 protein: CASSVRREQYF

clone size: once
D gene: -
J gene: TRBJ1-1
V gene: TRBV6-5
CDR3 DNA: TGTGCCAGCGCCCAGGGGACCACTGAAGCTTTCTTT
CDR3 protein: CASAQGTTEAFF

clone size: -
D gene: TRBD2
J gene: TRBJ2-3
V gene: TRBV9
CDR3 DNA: TGTGCCAGCAGCGTAGGGACCCCGGGGGGGGATACGCAGTATTTT
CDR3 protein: CASSVGTPGGDTQYF

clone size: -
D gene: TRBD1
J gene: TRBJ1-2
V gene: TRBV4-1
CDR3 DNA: TGCGCCAGCAGCCAAGCTCCGGGACAGGGAAACTATGGCTACACCTTC
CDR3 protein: CASSQAPGQGNYGYTF

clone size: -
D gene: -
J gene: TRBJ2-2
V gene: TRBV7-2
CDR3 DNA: TGTGCCAGCAGCTTAAAAGGTATTCAGACGAGGGACACCGGGGAGCTGTTTTTT
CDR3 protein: CASSLKGIQTRDTGELFF

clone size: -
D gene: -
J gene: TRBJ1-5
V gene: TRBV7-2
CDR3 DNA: TGTGCCAGCAGCTTAATGGGGCATAGCAATCAGCCCCAGCATTTT
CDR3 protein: CASSLMGHSNQPQHF

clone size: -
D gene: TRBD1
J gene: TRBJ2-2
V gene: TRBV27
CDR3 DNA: TGTGCCAGCAGTTTATTGACAGGGTACGGGGAGCTGTTTTTT
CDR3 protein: CASSLLTGYGELFF

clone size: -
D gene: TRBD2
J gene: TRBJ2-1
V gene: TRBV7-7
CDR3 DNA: TGTGCTAGCAGCTTAGCGGGGACAACCTTCAATGAGCAGTTCTTC
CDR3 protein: CASSLAGTTFNEQFF

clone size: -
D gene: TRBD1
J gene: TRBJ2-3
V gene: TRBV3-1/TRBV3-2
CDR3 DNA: TGTGCCAGCGCGAAATCCGGGACAGAAGACGGAAGTCCCAGCACAGATACGCAGTATTTT
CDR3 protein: CASAKSGTEDGSPSTDTQYF

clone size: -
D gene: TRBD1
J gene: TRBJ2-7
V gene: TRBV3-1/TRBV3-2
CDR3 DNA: TGTGCCAGCAGCCAGGGGGGACAGGGTTCGTACGAGCAGTACTTC
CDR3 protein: CASSQGGQGSYEQYF

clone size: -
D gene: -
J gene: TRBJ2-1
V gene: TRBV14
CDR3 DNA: TGTGCCAGCAGCCAAGATTGGAGGGATGAGCAGTTCTTC
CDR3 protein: CASSQDWRDEQFF

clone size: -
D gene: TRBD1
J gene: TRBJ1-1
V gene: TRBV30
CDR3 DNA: TGTGCCTGGAGTTTACAGGGGGCTGCGGTTGAAGCTTTCTTT
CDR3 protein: CAWSLQGAAVEAFF

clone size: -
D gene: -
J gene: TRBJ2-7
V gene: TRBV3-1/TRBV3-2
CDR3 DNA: TGTGCCAGCAGCGGCCGGGACTCTGGTCTCGAGCAGTACTTC
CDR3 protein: CASSGRDSGLEQYF

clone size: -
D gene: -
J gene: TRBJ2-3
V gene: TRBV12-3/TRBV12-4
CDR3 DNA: TGTGCCAGCAGCCCAGAAACCCGCGGTACGCAGTATTTT
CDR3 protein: CASSPETRGTQYF